This T cell receptor (beta chain) was profiled in a study of blood T cell repertoires in COVID-19. Study summary: The United States, Italy and Spain were the sources of the acute and convalescent COVID-19 samples. T cells, B-cell-depleted T cells, or PBMCs supplied cDNA or gDNA.

Per the authors' pipeline: Reference gene primer amplification yielded estimated nucleated cell counts. Clones were read by immunoSEQ multiplex PCR, and TCRdb kept only the in-frame ones, dropping some. The DNA was the basis for D and trimming; V, J and clone size are from that table. The repertoire includes around 95,000 clones, approximately 90% of them detected once, and about 1.9% sits in the top ten. This CDR3 has 16 residues. The ends were cut back, 2 bases at V and 4 bases at J, with 14 bases in the middle. Germline V gene lookup returns CDR1 KGHSH and CDR2 LQKENI. The clonotype originates from a man in his forties or fifties with active COVID-19. J is TRBJ2-2 and V is TRBV18; a possible D gene is TRBD1 (6 bases). Sequencing was done on a sample of peripheral blood. The CDR3 DNA sequence: TGTGCCAGCTCACCATTAGGACAGAGACCCACCGGGGAGCTGTTTTTT. Amino acid sequence: CASSPLGQRPTGELFF.